This T cell receptor beta chain was sequenced in a study of CD8+ T cells in alopecia areata. Study overall: In an open-label trial, patients got 5 to 10 mg tofacitinib twice daily.

V lost 4 bases and J lost 2, with 4 bases in between. CDR3 length: 12 amino acids. Germline V gene sequence: CDR1 SGHAT, CDR2 FQNNGV. cDNA prepared by RNA extraction and subsequent reverse transcription served as the template for sequencing. This table comes from immunoSEQ multiplex PCR, and its TCRdb copy is limited to in-frame clones, with some not included. The data contain 180,000 or so clones, approximately 62% of them singletons. Whole-study findings and limits: Relative to mice, TCR sharing across patients was less clear, a difference possibly HLA-related.

Collected material from alopecia areata patients comprised lesional scalp punch biopsies and peripheral blood. Comments on this clone: What it binds is not known.

The chain joins TRBV11-2 to TRBJ2-3; D unresolved. This sequence originates from a human donor with alopecia areata. Sample: CD4+ T cells sorted from blood, taken at week 0. CDR3 bases: TGTGCCAGCAGCTCCTACACAGATACGCAGTATTTT. Its translation is CASSSYTDTQYF.